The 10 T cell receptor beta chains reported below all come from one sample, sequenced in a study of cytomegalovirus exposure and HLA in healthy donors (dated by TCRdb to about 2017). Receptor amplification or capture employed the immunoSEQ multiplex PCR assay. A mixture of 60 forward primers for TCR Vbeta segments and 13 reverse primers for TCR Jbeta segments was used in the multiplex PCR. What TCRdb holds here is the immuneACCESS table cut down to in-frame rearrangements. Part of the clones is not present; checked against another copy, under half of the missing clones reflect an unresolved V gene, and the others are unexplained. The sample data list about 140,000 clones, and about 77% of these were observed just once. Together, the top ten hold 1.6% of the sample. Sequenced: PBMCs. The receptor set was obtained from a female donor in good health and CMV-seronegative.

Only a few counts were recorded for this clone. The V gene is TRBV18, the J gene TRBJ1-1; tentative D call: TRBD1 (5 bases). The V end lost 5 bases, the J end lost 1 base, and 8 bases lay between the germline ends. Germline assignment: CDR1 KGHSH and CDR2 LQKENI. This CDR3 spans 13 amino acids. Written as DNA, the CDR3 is TGTGCCAGCTCAGCCGGGGGGAACACTGAAGCTTTCTTT. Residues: CASSAGGNTEAFF.

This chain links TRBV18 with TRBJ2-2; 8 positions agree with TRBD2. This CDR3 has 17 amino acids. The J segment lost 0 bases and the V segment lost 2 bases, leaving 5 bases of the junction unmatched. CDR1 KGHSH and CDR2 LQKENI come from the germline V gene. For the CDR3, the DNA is TGTGCCAGCTCACCAAGGTCGGGAGGGGCGAACACCGGGGAGCTGTTTTTT. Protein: CASSPRSGGANTGELFF.

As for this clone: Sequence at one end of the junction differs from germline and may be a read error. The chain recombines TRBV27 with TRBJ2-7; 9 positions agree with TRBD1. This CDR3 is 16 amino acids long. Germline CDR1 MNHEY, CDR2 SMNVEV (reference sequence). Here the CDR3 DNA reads TGTGCCAGCAGTTTCGTGCTGGGACAGGGACCTAACGAGCAGTATTTC. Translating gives CASSFVLGQGPNEQYF.

Here the CDR3 reads CASSMDSPYNSPLHF. CDR3 DNA sequence: TGTGCCAGCAGCATGGACAGCCCCTATAATTCACCCCTCCACTTT. The genes are TRBV9 and TRBJ1-6; TRBD1 might be the D (6 bases). The germline V gene has CDR1 SGDLS and CDR2 YYNGEE. This CDR3 comprises 15 residues. Trimming cost V 4 bases and J 2 bases, with 10 bases left between them.

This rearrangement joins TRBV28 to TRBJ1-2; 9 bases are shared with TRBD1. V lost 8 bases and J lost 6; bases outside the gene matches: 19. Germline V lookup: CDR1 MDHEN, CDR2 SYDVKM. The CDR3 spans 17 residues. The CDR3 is CASATGQGAQLYNGYTF. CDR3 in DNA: TGTGCCAGCGCTACGGGACAGGGCGCTCAGTTGTACAATGGCTACACCTTC.

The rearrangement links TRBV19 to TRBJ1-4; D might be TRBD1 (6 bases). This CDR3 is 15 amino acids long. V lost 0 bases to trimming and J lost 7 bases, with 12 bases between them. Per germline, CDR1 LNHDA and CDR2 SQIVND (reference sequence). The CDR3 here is CASSIDRWDTEKLFF. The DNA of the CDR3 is TGTGCCAGTAGTATAGACCGCTGGGACACTGAAAAACTGTTTTTT.

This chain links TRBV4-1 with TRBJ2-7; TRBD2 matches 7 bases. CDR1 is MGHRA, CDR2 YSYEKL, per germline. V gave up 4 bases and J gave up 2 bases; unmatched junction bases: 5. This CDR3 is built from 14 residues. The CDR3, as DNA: TGCGCCAGCAGCCTGGCCCTAGCGGCCTACGAGCAGTACTTC. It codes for CASSLALAAYEQYF.

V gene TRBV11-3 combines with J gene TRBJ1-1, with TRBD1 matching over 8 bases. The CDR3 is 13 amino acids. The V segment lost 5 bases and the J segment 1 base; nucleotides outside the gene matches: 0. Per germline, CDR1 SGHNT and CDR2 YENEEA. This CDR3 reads CASSTGGNTEAFF. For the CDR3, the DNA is TGTGCCAGCAGCACAGGGGGGAACACTGAAGCTTTCTTT.

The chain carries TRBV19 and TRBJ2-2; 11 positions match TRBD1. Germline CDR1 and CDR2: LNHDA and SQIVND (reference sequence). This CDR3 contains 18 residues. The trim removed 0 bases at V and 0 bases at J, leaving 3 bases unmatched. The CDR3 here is CASSIERDRGTNTGELFF. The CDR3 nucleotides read TGTGCCAGTAGTATAGAAAGGGACAGGGGGACGAACACCGGGGAGCTGTTTTTT.

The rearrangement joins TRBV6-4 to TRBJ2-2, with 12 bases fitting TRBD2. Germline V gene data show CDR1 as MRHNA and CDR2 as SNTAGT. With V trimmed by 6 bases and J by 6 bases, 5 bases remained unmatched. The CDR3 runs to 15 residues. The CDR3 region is CASSPSGGAAGELFF. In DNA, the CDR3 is TGTGCCAGCAGCCCTAGCGGGGGGGCCGCCGGGGAGCTGTTTTTT.